This TCR beta chain was sequenced for a study of blood T cell repertoires in COVID-19 (dated by TCRdb to the early 2020s). Some background on the complete study: Collaborator samples came from the United States, Italy and Spain and covered acute and convalescent phases of COVID-19. The prospective study material was composed of cDNA or gDNA derived from T cells, B-cell-depleted T cells, or PBMCs. Deeply sampled blood TCRbeta repertoires from subjects exposed to, actively infected with, or recovered from COVID-19 were included in the dataset. The repertoires were released in a freely available public database meant as a resource for research on the immune response to SARS-CoV-2. The samples were drawn from the first 160 participants of the ongoing ImmuneRACE study and from over a thousand subjects provided by 6 global collaborators. The sample metadata nearly always contained a de-identified subject ID, COVID-19 status, age in years and sex. Where HLA class I and class II types were available, the types were taken from metadata supplied by the sample provider, not from assay-based typing.

CDR1 is given as SGHNT and CDR2 as YYREEE, both from the germline V gene (reference sequence). The germline V end is reduced by 8 bases and the J end by 3 bases; junction bases left unmatched: 8. Its CDR3 holds 14 amino acids, cysteine through phenylalanine. The only DNA kept is the CDR3, 42 bases in frame from the first base. A word on this clone: Its binding antigen is unknown. Base quality data are lacking; no much larger clone is found one base away.

Collaborating institutions collected whole blood in K2EDTA tubes following their own protocols. Collaborator samples were shipped for TCRbeta analysis as frozen whole blood, isolated PBMCs, or DNA extracted from either sample type. The paper's findings and limits, for the study overall: Clinical and demographic metadata were provided uncurated, with the amount varying by source and participant.

TCRbeta CDR3 regions were amplified from genomic DNA using the immunoSEQ Assay, a bias-controlled multiplex PCR. In the original analysis: The number of nucleated cells in each sample was estimated by amplification of reference gene primers within the assay. To quantify the absolute abundance of each unique TCRbeta CDR3 rearrangement, sequence reads were collapsed and filtered. For each sample, productive Simpson clonality was calculated as the square root of Simpson's diversity index across productive rearrangements. TCRdb mirrors the immuneACCESS table, restricted to in-frame sequences. Some clones are absent from its copies; in checked studies, under half trace to an unresolved V gene, and the reason for the others is unknown. V and J calls and clone size follow that table, whereas D and trimming were derived from the DNA. The table for this sample lists 110,000 to 150,000 clones; 84% of them were counted only once. The ten largest clones take up roughly 10% of the sample.

The chain is assembled from TRBV5-4 and TRBJ1-1; 9 bases in the junction line up with TRBD1. The origin of this receptor is a man between 60 and 75 years old with active or convalescent COVID-19. Sequencing used peripheral blood. In nucleotide form, the sequence is TGTGCCAGTCAGTCGGGACAGGGTTACACTGAAGCTTTCTTT. Translated, it reads CASQSGQGYTEAFF.